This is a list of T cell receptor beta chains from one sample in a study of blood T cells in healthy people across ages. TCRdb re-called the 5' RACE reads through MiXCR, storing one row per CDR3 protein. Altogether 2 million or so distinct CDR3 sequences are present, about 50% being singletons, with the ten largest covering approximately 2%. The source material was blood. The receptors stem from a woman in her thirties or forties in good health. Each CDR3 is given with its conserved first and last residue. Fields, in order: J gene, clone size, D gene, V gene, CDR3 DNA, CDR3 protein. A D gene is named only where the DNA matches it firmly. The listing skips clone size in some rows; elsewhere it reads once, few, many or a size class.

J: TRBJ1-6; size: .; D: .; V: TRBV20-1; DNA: TGCAGTGCTCTACCCCAGGGCACTCTCCACTTT; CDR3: CSALPQGTLHF
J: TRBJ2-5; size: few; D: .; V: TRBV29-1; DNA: TGCAGCGCTGCGAAGACCGTGGGGGAGACCCAGTACTTC; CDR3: CSAAKTVGETQYF
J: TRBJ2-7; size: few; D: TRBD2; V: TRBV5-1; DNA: TGCGCCAGCAGCTTGACGCTATCCGGGACTAGCGGGGGAACCTACGAGCAGTACTTC; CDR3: CASSLTLSGTSGGTYEQYF
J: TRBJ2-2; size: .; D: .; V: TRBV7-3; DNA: TGTGCCAGCAGCCTCCAGCCCAGCACCGGGGAGCTGTTTTTT; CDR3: CASSLQPSTGELFF
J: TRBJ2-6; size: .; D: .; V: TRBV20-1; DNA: TGCAGTGCTAGAGATCAAGGACGTGTCTCTGGGGCCAACGTCCTGACTTTC; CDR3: CSARDQGRVSGANVLTF
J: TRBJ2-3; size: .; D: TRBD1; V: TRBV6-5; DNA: TGTGCCAGCAGTTACCGGGACAGCCACACAGATACGCAGTATTTT; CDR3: CASSYRDSHTDTQYF
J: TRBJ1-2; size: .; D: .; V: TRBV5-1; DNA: TGCGCCAGCAGCTTGTGGTCGGACGGAGATGGCTACACCTTC; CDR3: CASSLWSDGDGYTF
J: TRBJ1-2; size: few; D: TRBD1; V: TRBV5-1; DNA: TGCGCCAGCAGCTTTAGGACAGGGGGACATGGCGTCTATGGCTACACCTTC; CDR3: CASSFRTGGHGVYGYTF
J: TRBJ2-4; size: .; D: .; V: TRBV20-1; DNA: TGCAGTGCTAGAGTTAAGGGACAATCCAAAAACATTCAGTACTTC; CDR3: CSARVKGQSKNIQYF
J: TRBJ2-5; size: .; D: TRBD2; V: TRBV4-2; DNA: TGTGCCAGCAGCCAATCGACTAGCGGGGGGGTCGCGGCCCAGTACTTC; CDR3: CASSQSTSGGVAAQYF
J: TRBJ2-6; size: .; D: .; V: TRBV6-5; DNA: TGTGCCAGCAGCCGAGCGACCTCTGGGGCCAACGTCCTGACTTTC; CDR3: CASSRATSGANVLTF
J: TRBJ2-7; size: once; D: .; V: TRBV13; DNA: TGTGCCAGCAGGCTAGAGAACAGCTACGAGCAGTACTTC; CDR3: CASRLENSYEQYF
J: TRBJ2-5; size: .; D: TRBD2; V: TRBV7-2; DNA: TGTGCCAGCAGCTTATTAAGAGCGGGGACCCAAGAGACCCAGTACTTC; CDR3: CASSLLRAGTQETQYF
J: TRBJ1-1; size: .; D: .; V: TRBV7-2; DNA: TGTGCCAGCGGGACGGTTCGAGGCACTGAGGCTTTCTTT; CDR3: CASGTVRGTEAFF
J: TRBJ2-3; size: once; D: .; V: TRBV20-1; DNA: TGCAGTGCTAGAGGGCCGACGGGCACAGATACGCAGTATTTT; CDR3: CSARGPTGTDTQYF
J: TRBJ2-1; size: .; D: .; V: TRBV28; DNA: TGTGCCAGCAGTACCCCAGGGATTTGGGCCGATAAATACAATGAGCAGTTCTTC; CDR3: CASSTPGIWADKYNEQFF
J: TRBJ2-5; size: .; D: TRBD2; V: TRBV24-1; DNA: TGTGCCACCAGTGATTTGGCCGGGGGGGAGACCCAGTACTTC; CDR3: CATSDLAGGETQYF
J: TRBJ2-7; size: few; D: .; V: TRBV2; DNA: TGTGCCAGCGATAGAGGCTACGAGCAGTACTTC; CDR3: CASDRGYEQYF
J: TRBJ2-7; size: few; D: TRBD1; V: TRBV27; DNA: TGTGCCAGCAGTACCGCCGGGACAGCCTACGAGCAGTACTTC; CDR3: CASSTAGTAYEQYF
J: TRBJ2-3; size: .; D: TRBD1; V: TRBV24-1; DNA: TGTGCCACCACAGGGGGCCATGGCACAGATACGCAGTATTTT; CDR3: CATTGGHGTDTQYF
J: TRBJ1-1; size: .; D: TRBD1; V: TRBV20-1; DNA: TGCAGTGCTAGAGCCAGACAGGGAATGATCGGTGAAGCTTTCTTT; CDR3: CSARARQGMIGEAFF
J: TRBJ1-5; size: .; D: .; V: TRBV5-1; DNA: TGCGCCAGCAGCTTGGTCCCCGGGGCCAACAATCAGCCCCAGCATTTT; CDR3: CASSLVPGANNQPQHF
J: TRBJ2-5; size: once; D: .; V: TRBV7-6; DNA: TGTGCCAGCAGCTTAGACCTCACTCGAGAGACCCAGTACTTC; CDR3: CASSLDLTRETQYF
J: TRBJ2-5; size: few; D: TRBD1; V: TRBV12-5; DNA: TGTGCTAGTGGCACCTGGGGACAGGGGGTATCGGAGACCCAGTACTTC; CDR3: CASGTWGQGVSETQYF
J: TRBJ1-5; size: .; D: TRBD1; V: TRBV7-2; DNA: TGTGCCAGCAGCTTATACAGGGGAACAGAGAAGAGCAATCAGCCCCAGCATTTT; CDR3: CASSLYRGTEKSNQPQHF
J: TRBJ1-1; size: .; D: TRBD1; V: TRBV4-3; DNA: TGCGCCAGCAGCCAAGATACAGGGGACTACACTGAAGCTTTCTTT; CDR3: CASSQDTGDYTEAFF
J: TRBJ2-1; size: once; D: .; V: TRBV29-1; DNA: TGCAGCGCCCCAATAGACGGGTCCTACAATGAGCAGTTCTTC; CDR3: CSAPIDGSYNEQFF
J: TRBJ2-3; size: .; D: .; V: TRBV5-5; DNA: TGTGCCAGCAGCCCGTCGGGACATCCTGCAGATACGCAGTATTTT; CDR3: CASSPSGHPADTQYF
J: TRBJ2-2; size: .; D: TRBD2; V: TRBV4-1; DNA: TGCGCCAGCAGCCTAGGACAGGCGGGAGGGGCCGGGGAGCTGTTTTTT; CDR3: CASSLGQAGGAGELFF
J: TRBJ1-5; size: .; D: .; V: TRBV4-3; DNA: TGCGCCAGCAGCCAAGATAGGACAGTTCAACAGCCCCAGCATTTT; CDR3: CASSQDRTVQQPQHF
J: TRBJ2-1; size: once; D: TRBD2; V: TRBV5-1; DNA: TGCGCCAGCAGCTTGGAGCTAGCGGGGGCCCCCAATGAGCAGTTCTTC; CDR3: CASSLELAGAPNEQFF
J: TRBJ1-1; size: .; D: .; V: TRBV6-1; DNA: TGTGCCAGCAGTATATGGAGCCCTGAAGCTTTCTTT; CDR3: CASSIWSPEAFF
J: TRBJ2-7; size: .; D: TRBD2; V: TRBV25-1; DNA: TGTGCCAGCAGTGAATATAACGCGGGGGGGCCCAAGTTCTTC; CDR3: CASSEYNAGGPKFF
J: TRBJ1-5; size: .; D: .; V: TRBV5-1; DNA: TGCGCCAGCAGAACAGGATTAAATCAGCCCCAGCATTTT; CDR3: CASRTGLNQPQHF
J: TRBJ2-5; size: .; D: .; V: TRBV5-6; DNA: TGTGCCAGCAGCTTCCAGGGGATCGGAGAGACCCAGTACTTC; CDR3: CASSFQGIGETQYF
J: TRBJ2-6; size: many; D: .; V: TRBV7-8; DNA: TGTGCCAGCAGCTTAATGCCCCCGGGGGCTGGGGCCAACGTCCTGACTTTC; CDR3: CASSLMPPGAGANVLTF
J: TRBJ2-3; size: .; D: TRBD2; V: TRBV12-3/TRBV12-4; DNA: TGTGCCAGCAGTCCGGGACTAGCGGACCCGGCCACAGATACGCAGTATTTT; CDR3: CASSPGLADPATDTQYF
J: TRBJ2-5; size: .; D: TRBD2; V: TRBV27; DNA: TGTGCCAGCAGTTACTCTAGCGGGGAGTACCAAGAGACCCAGTACTTC; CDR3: CASSYSSGEYQETQYF
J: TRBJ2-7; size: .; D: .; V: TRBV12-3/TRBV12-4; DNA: TGTGCCAGCAGTTTACTTCTCGGGGTCGCCTACGAGCAGTACTTC; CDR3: CASSLLLGVAYEQYF
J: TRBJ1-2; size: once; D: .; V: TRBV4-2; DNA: TGTGCCAGCAGCCATCCAGCGTCGGGAGACGGCTACACCTTC; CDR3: CASSHPASGDGYTF
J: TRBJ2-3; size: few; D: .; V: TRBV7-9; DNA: TGTGCCAGCAGCTTACGATCGGTGTCAGAAAACACAGATACGCAGTATTTT; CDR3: CASSLRSVSENTDTQYF